This is a list of T cell receptor beta chains from one sample in a study of T cell changes during pregnancy in multiple sclerosis. Sequenced by immunoSEQ multiplex PCR; TCRdb stores in-frame clones only, minus some. The sample contains around 70,000 clones, 80% to 95% of which appear only once. The sample consisted of peripheral blood, taken before pregnancy. These TCRs come from a female donor with multiple sclerosis, enrolled in a pregnancy study. Each CDR3 is given with its conserved first and last residue. Each record gives: D gene, clone size, J gene, V gene, CDR3 protein, CDR3 DNA. D genes are given only for firm matches. Clone size is given for some rows only: seen once, a few or many times, or a class if the clone is expanded.

D: TRBD2; size: -; J: TRBJ2-5; V: TRBV9; CDR3: CASSAGTSGQETQYF; DNA: TGTGCCAGCAGCGCCGGGACTAGCGGACAAGAGACCCAGTACTTC
D: -; size: once; J: TRBJ2-2; V: TRBV15; CDR3: CATSRDGWATAGELFF; DNA: TGTGCCACCAGCAGAGATGGATGGGCTACGGCCGGGGAGCTGTTTTTT
D: -; size: -; J: TRBJ2-5; V: TRBV30; CDR3: CAWSVHGKETQYF; DNA: TGTGCCTGGAGTGTACACGGGAAAGAGACCCAGTACTTC
D: -; size: -; J: TRBJ2-7; V: TRBV28; CDR3: CASSLGSNGGYEQYF; DNA: TGTGCCAGCAGTTTAGGGTCTAACGGAGGCTACGAGCAGTACTTC
D: -; size: -; J: TRBJ2-5; V: TRBV30; CDR3: CAWSGGFQETQYF; DNA: TGTGCCTGGAGTGGAGGGTTCCAAGAGACCCAGTACTTC
D: TRBD2; size: -; J: TRBJ2-1; V: TRBV4-2; CDR3: CASSQQPGLAGVEQFF; DNA: TGTGCCAGCAGCCAACAACCGGGACTAGCGGGAGTTGAGCAGTTCTTC
D: -; size: -; J: TRBJ2-3; V: TRBV30; CDR3: CARGFSTDTQYF; DNA: TGTGCACGGGGATTTAGCACAGATACGCAGTATTTT
D: TRBD1; size: once; J: TRBJ2-5; V: TRBV7-3; CDR3: CASSTYGQGETQYF; DNA: TGTGCCAGCAGCACTTACGGACAGGGAGAGACCCAGTACTTC
D: -; size: -; J: TRBJ2-7; V: TRBV10-3; CDR3: CAISESSHPIYEQYF; DNA: TGTGCCATCAGTGAGAGCTCTCATCCCATATACGAGCAGTACTTC
D: -; size: -; J: TRBJ1-1; V: TRBV29-1; CDR3: CSGVRTEAFF; DNA: TGCAGCGGGGTGAGGACTGAAGCTTTCTTT
D: TRBD2; size: -; J: TRBJ2-4; V: TRBV4-3; CDR3: CASSQSAGGRGKNIQYF; DNA: TGCGCCAGCAGCCAGTCAGCGGGAGGACGTGGCAAAAACATTCAGTACTTC
D: -; size: once; J: TRBJ1-1; V: TRBV6-5; CDR3: CASSPGPFMNTEAFF; DNA: TGTGCCAGCAGTCCTGGGCCGTTCATGAACACTGAAGCTTTCTTT
D: -; size: -; J: TRBJ2-1; V: TRBV7-2; CDR3: CASSLSGPYSYNEQFF; DNA: TGTGCCAGCAGCTTAAGCGGGCCCTACTCCTACAATGAGCAGTTCTTC
D: TRBD2; size: -; J: TRBJ2-3; V: TRBV4-3; CDR3: CASSQGGSYTDTQYF; DNA: TGCGCCAGCAGCCAAGGCGGGAGTTACACAGATACGCAGTATTTT
D: -; size: -; J: TRBJ2-7; V: TRBV6-5; CDR3: CASSYTGKLRVYEQYF; DNA: TGTGCCAGCAGTTACACAGGGAAATTAAGGGTCTACGAGCAGTACTTC
D: TRBD2; size: once; J: TRBJ2-1; V: TRBV5-4; CDR3: CASSLGVVAGGPVDEQFF; DNA: TGTGCCAGCAGCTTGGGGGTAGTAGCGGGAGGGCCAGTGGATGAGCAGTTCTTC
D: TRBD2; size: -; J: TRBJ2-3; V: TRBV27; CDR3: CASSLRSGGEGTDTQYF; DNA: TGTGCCAGCAGTTTACGGTCCGGGGGGGAAGGCACAGATACGCAGTATTTT
D: -; size: -; J: TRBJ1-2; V: TRBV21-1; CDR3: CASRDPEFNYGYTF; DNA: TGTGCCAGCAGAGATCCGGAGTTCAACTATGGCTACACCTTC
D: -; size: -; J: TRBJ2-4; V: TRBV28; CDR3: CASSPSGWGRAKNIQYF; DNA: TGTGCCAGCAGTCCCTCGGGGTGGGGGCGAGCCAAAAACATTCAGTACTTC
D: -; size: -; J: TRBJ2-6; V: TRBV19; CDR3: CASSILSGGSGANVLTF; DNA: TGTGCCAGTAGTATATTATCCGGGGGCTCTGGGGCCAACGTCCTGACTTTC
D: TRBD1; size: -; J: TRBJ1-2; V: TRBV5-6; CDR3: CASSPGTGNYGYTF; DNA: TGTGCCAGCAGCCCTGGGACAGGAAACTATGGCTACACCTTC
D: -; size: few; J: TRBJ2-7; V: TRBV29-1; CDR3: CSVVVEYEQYF; DNA: TGCAGCGTTGTGGTAGAGTACGAGCAGTACTTC
D: -; size: once; J: TRBJ1-4; V: TRBV28; CDR3: CASTNFGVDRQNEKLFF; DNA: TGTGCCAGCACTAATTTTGGGGTCGACAGACAAAATGAAAAACTGTTTTTT
D: TRBD1; size: -; J: TRBJ2-7; V: TRBV7-9; CDR3: CASSLGGQGTSYEQYF; DNA: TGTGCCAGCAGCTTAGGGGGACAGGGTACATCCTACGAGCAGTACTTC
D: -; size: -; J: TRBJ2-7; V: TRBV5-6; CDR3: CASSLVGGSSYEQYF; DNA: TGTGCCAGCAGCTTGGTTGGTGGCAGTTCCTACGAGCAGTACTTC
D: -; size: -; J: TRBJ1-1; V: TRBV5-8; CDR3: CASSLAKGPSTGLNTEAFF; DNA: TGTGCCAGCAGCTTGGCTAAGGGACCGTCGACAGGCCTGAACACTGAAGCTTTCTTT
D: -; size: -; J: TRBJ2-1; V: TRBV10-2; CDR3: CASSLVDEQFF; DNA: TGCGCCAGCAGTTTAGTAGATGAGCAGTTCTTC
D: -; size: -; J: TRBJ2-1; V: TRBV19; CDR3: CASSVQGGNEQFF; DNA: TGTGCCAGTAGTGTTCAGGGGGGAAATGAGCAGTTCTTC
D: TRBD2; size: -; J: TRBJ2-1; V: TRBV19; CDR3: CASNPREGLENEQFF; DNA: TGTGCCAGTAACCCGCGGGAGGGCCTGGAGAATGAGCAGTTCTTC
D: TRBD2; size: -; J: TRBJ2-2; V: TRBV7-3; CDR3: CASSLVPSGVNTGELFF; DNA: TGTGCCAGCAGTCTAGTCCCTAGCGGGGTGAACACCGGGGAGCTGTTTTTT
D: TRBD1; size: -; J: TRBJ1-1; V: TRBV19; CDR3: CASSEATGGRAEAFF; DNA: TGTGCCAGTAGTGAGGCTACAGGGGGCAGGGCTGAAGCTTTCTTT
D: -; size: -; J: TRBJ1-3; V: TRBV10-2; CDR3: CASSEGRGLAGTSGNTIYF; DNA: TGCGCCAGCAGTGAGGGGAGGGGACTCGCGGGGACCTCTGGAAACACCATATATTTT
D: -; size: -; J: TRBJ2-5; V: TRBV7-2; CDR3: CASSPNSGQETQYF; DNA: TGTGCCAGCAGCCCCAATAGTGGCCAAGAGACCCAGTACTTC
D: -; size: -; J: TRBJ2-1; V: TRBV4-3; CDR3: CASSQDRRGSYNEQFF; DNA: TGCGCCAGCAGCCAAGATCGGAGGGGTAGCTACAATGAGCAGTTCTTC
D: TRBD1; size: -; J: TRBJ1-1; V: TRBV7-8; CDR3: CASSLGTGGVTEAFF; DNA: TGTGCCAGCAGCTTAGGGACAGGGGGTGTCACTGAAGCTTTCTTT
D: -; size: -; J: TRBJ1-1; V: TRBV5-1; CDR3: CASSLDAGTEAFF; DNA: TGCGCCAGCAGCTTGGATGCGGGCACTGAAGCTTTCTTT
D: TRBD1; size: -; J: TRBJ2-5; V: TRBV19; CDR3: CASTPTGTGLETQYF; DNA: TGTGCCAGTACCCCAACCGGGACAGGGTTGGAGACCCAGTACTTC
D: -; size: once; J: TRBJ2-7; V: TRBV11-2; CDR3: CASSLAGISYEQYF; DNA: TGTGCCAGCAGCTTAGCGGGGATCTCCTACGAGCAGTACTTC
D: -; size: -; J: TRBJ2-1; V: TRBV4-3; CDR3: CASSQDKAGRYNEQFF; DNA: TGCGCCAGCAGCCAAGATAAGGCGGGCCGCTACAATGAGCAGTTCTTC
D: -; size: -; J: TRBJ2-3; V: TRBV4-2; CDR3: CASSPGLLLHTQYF; DNA: TGTGCCAGCAGCCCGGGACTCCTTTTACATACGCAGTATTTT
D: -; size: -; J: TRBJ2-2; V: TRBV6-4; CDR3: CASSDSTNTGELFF; DNA: TGTGCCAGCAGTGACTCGACAAACACCGGGGAGCTGTTTTTT
D: TRBD2; size: -; J: TRBJ2-2; V: TRBV28; CDR3: CASSAGKLAGKNTGELFF; DNA: TGTGCCAGCAGTGCAGGGAAACTAGCGGGAAAGAACACCGGGGAGCTGTTTTTT
D: TRBD2; size: -; J: TRBJ2-5; V: TRBV19; CDR3: CASSLGLAGAGETQYF; DNA: TGTGCCAGTAGCTTGGGACTAGCGGGAGCCGGGGAGACCCAGTACTTC
D: -; size: -; J: TRBJ1-2; V: TRBV30; CDR3: CAWSAHRLIRESGYTF; DNA: TGTGCCTGGAGCGCTCACAGACTGATAAGGGAGTCTGGCTACACCTTC
D: TRBD2; size: -; J: TRBJ2-3; V: TRBV7-6; CDR3: CASSRLAGDHGDTQYF; DNA: TGTGCCAGCAGCCGACTAGCGGGAGATCACGGAGATACGCAGTATTTT